This T cell receptor (beta chain) was recorded in a study of T-cell memory formation after mild COVID-19. TCRdb used MiXCR to reprocess the 5' RACE reads, holding one entry per CDR3 protein. Among fewer than 650,000 distinct CDR3 sequences listed, about 18% were seen once. The germline gives CDR1 SGHDN, CDR2 FVKESK. This CDR3 is 18 amino acids long. J lost 2 bases, V lost 1 base, and 6 bases had no gene match. This chain connects TRBV14 to TRBJ2-3, with TRBD2 matching over 13 bases. Sequenced material: PBMCs or a T cell subset sorted from them (not recorded which). The sequence was collected from an adult woman who had mild COVID-19 (a few samples of this study predate the infection). Cell type and time point are not known. The CDR3 loop is CASSQAPGLAGVTDTQYF. The CDR3 DNA follows: TGTGCCAGCAGCCAAGCCCCAGGACTAGCGGGGGTCACAGATACGCAGTATTTT. Drawing the rest from reference TRBV14 and TRBJ2-3, the complete variable domain is EAGVTQFPSHSVIEKGQTVTLRCDPISGHDNLYWYRRVMGKEIKFLLHFVKESKQDESGMPNNRFLAERTGGTYSTLKVQPAELEDSGVYFCASSQAPGLAGVTDTQYFGPGTRLTVL.